Reported below is one TCR beta chain. Its antigen is unknown. Here immunoSEQ multiplex PCR was the method, and the copy in TCRdb shows in-frame clones only, minus some. Of fewer than 15,000 clones listed, roughly 90% are singletons. Deletions cut 3 bases from V and 0 bases from J, with 11 bases between. CDR1 LNHDA and CDR2 SQIVND come from the germline V gene (reference sequence). This CDR3 is built from 16 residues. The source of the sample is a study of PD-1 blockade in classical Hodgkin lymphoma. Study as a whole: A 3 mg/kg intravenous dose of nivolumab was received by patients every 2 weeks. Overall study results and limits: Some patients started nivolumab under 1 year after ASCT, and they were excluded. As was reported, newly diagnosed patients showed lower baseline TCR diversity than healthy donors did.

Each patient relapsed following autologous stem cell transplantation, and prior brentuximab vedotin exposure differed. Thawed PBMCs were the source of CD4+ T cells, purified by magnetic negative selection. Complete response, partial response or progressive disease were the best responses. Sequencing was performed on CD4+ T cells from blood, taken at baseline. This clonotype was sampled from a human donor with classical Hodgkin lymphoma. The chain employs TRBV19 and TRBJ2-2, with D uncertain. The CDR3 DNA sequence: TGTGCCAGTAGTATCTGGACGCCGGCGAACACCGGGGAGCTGTTTTTT. Translation: CASSIWTPANTGELFF.